This TCR beta chain originates from a study of blood T cell repertoires in COVID-19. Study-level information: Whether acute or convalescent, the COVID-19 samples came from the United States, Italy and Spain. T cells, B-cell-depleted T cells, or PBMCs provided the cDNA or gDNA that served as material.

The CDR3 length is 15 residues. Trimming removed 5 bases from V and 3 bases from J; junction bases left unmatched: 7. Looked up from germline, CDR1 is MNHEY and CDR2 is SVGAGI. Original analysis: Counts of nucleated cells, estimated from reference gene primer amplification, were obtained. The data were produced by immunoSEQ multiplex PCR, yet TCRdb's version contains in-frame clones alone and is incomplete. D and trimming were read from the DNA, whereas the V and J calls and clone size are those reported in that table. This repertoire shows around 260,000 clones, around 86% found once; its top ten account for over 5%. Patients at the Seattle site were enrolled during active infection and followed longitudinally.

The receptor was isolated from a woman aged 60 to 75 with COVID-19, enrolled during active disease. Sequenced material: peripheral blood. V gene TRBV6-5 combines with J gene TRBJ1-5; 7 positions match TRBD1. As DNA, the CDR3 is TGTGCCAGCAGTCCAAGACAGGGCCCCAATCAGCCCCAGCATTTT. It specifies CASSPRQGPNQPQHF.